This is a list of T cell receptor beta chains from one sample in a study of OX40 agonist ivuxolimab in advanced cancers. Measured with immunoSEQ multiplex PCR; TCRdb has only the in-frame clones, and not every one. The sample has around 100,000 clones, 91% seen once. The specimen was CD4+ or CD8+ T cells sorted from blood, collected in a trial of the OX40 agonist ivuxolimab. These receptors were obtained from an adult with an advanced solid tumor such as melanoma, head and neck, liver or kidney cancer. Both conserved end residues are part of each CDR3. Each record gives: J gene, clone size, D gene, V gene, CDR3 length, CDR3 protein, CDR3 DNA. D genes are given only for firm matches. Some rows have no size entry. The others give once, few or many, or a class for an expanded clone.

TRBJ2-2 NA TRBD2 TRBV19 17 CASSMRRAGVNTGELFF TGTGCCAGTAGTATGCGCCGAGCGGGAGTAAACACCGGGGAGCTGTTTTTT
TRBJ2-5 few NA TRBV10-3 13 CAISVGATETQYF TGTGCCATCAGTGTTGGGGCTACTGAGACCCAGTACTTC
TRBJ2-1 NA TRBD2 TRBV27 16 CASRGRSGRAYNEQFF TGTGCCAGCAGGGGAAGGAGCGGGAGGGCCTACAATGAGCAGTTCTTC
TRBJ1-5 NA NA TRBV28 11 CASSFSQPQHF TGTGCCAGCAGTTTCAGTCAGCCCCAGCATTTT
TRBJ2-3 NA TRBD1 TRBV11-3 15 CASSRTGSETDTQYF TGTGCCAGCAGCCGGACAGGGTCGGAAACAGATACGCAGTATTTT
TRBJ2-7 once TRBD1 TRBV5-1 14 CASSPGQGAYEQYF TGCGCCAGCAGCCCGGGACAGGGTGCCTACGAGCAGTACTTC
TRBJ2-1 NA NA TRBV25-1 12 CAIFPLASEQFF TGTGCCATCTTCCCACTAGCTAGTGAGCAGTTCTTC
TRBJ2-5 NA NA TRBV7-9 13 CASSLVGGETQYF TGTGCCAGCAGCTTAGTCGGAGGAGAGACCCAGTACTTC
TRBJ2-3 NA NA TRBV5-6 14 CASSLPDSSDTQYF TGTGCCAGCAGCTTGCCCGACAGTTCGGATACGCAGTATTTT
TRBJ2-1 NA NA TRBV6-5 15 CASSYSVPGLWEQFF TGTGCCAGCAGTTACTCCGTCCCTGGCCTCTGGGAGCAGTTCTTC
TRBJ1-4 NA NA TRBV11-1 13 CASSRGLSEKLFF TGTGCCAGCAGCCGGGGACTATCCGAAAAACTGTTTTTT
TRBJ2-5 NA TRBD1 TRBV2 14 CASNRQGRQETQYF TGTGCCAGCAATCGACAGGGAAGGCAAGAGACCCAGTACTTC
TRBJ2-5 NA NA TRBV7-9 15 CASSPGGGRGETQYF TGTGCCAGCAGCCCCGGTGGGGGTCGTGGAGAGACCCAGTACTTC
TRBJ1-3 NA TRBD1 TRBV2 13 CASSRRQGQTIYF TGTGCCAGCAGCAGAAGACAGGGGCAGACCATATATTTT
TRBJ2-5 once TRBD2 TRBV4-1 18 CASSQEGLAGAPAETQYF TGCGCCAGCAGCCAAGAGGGACTAGCGGGAGCGCCAGCTGAGACCCAGTACTTC
TRBJ2-1 NA TRBD2 TRBV7-6 14 CASTHGGRRGEQFF TGTGCCAGCACCCATGGCGGGAGGCGGGGTGAGCAGTTCTTC
TRBJ2-1 once NA TRBV7-3 13 CASSFGGYNEQFF TGTGCCAGCAGCTTCGGTGGATACAATGAGCAGTTCTTC
TRBJ2-2 NA NA TRBV5-1 16 CASSLSGTWNTGELFF TGCGCCAGCAGCTTGTCTGGGACATGGAACACCGGGGAGCTGTTTTTT
TRBJ2-1 NA TRBD2 TRBV19 14 CASRLQTSIGEQFF TGTGCCAGTAGATTGCAGACTAGCATCGGTGAGCAGTTCTTC
TRBJ2-1 NA TRBD2 TRBV6-5 12 CASSLKRGLQFF TGTGCCAGCAGCCTCAAGCGGGGGCTTCAGTTCTTC
TRBJ2-1 NA TRBD2 TRBV6-1 17 CASSESWGLADYNEQFF TGTGCCAGCAGTGAATCTTGGGGACTAGCGGACTACAATGAGCAGTTCTTC
TRBJ2-1 NA NA TRBV4-1 16 CASSTRTPIISNEQFF TGCGCCAGCAGCACCCGGACACCCATCATTAGCAATGAGCAGTTCTTC